This T cell receptor (beta chain) was sequenced during a study of shared clonotypes between healthy human individuals. Study in general: Researchers assigned three CD4 naive, three CD4 memory, two CD8 naive and one CD8 memory plate to each donor.

Researchers divided each subset's genomic DNA evenly across several immunoSEQ plates. TCRdb's copy holds only in-frame clones and misses some; the assay was immunoSEQ multiplex PCR. The sample lists under 1,100,000 clones; about 80% were seen once. Trimming removed 6 bases from V and 5 bases from J, with 15 bases in between. The CDR3 is 14 amino acids. Germline CDR1 MDHEN, CDR2 SYDVKM. The receptor's source is a man between 18 and 35 years old in good health. Some clones in this sample may be carry-over from other donors' samples. This chain links TRBV28 with TRBJ2-3; perhaps TRBD2 as D (6 bases). The specimen sequenced was memory CD4+ T cells from PBMCs. Described subset: CD45RA-negative fraction. The CDR3 protein is CASSTTRGGDTQYF. Here the CDR3 DNA reads TGTGCCAGCAGCACAACTAGGGGAGGAGATACGCAGTATTTT.